This T cell receptor (beta chain) was identified in a study of OX40 agonist ivuxolimab in advanced cancers. TCRdb's table, derived via immunoSEQ multiplex PCR, lists solely in-frame clones and lacks some. This table has 55,000 to 75,000 clones, about 91% appearing once. The germline V gene has CDR1 MDHEN and CDR2 SYDVKM. This CDR3 is built from 16 residues. The V gene end was trimmed by 3 bases and the J gene end by 4 bases; junction bases not matched to a gene: 8. The chain employs TRBV28 and TRBJ2-1; 8 bases align to TRBD2. The sample was CD4+ or CD8+ T cells sorted from blood, taken in a trial of the OX40 agonist ivuxolimab. The sequence derives from an adult with an advanced solid tumor such as melanoma, head and neck, liver or kidney cancer. The CDR3 here is CASSFEASGPYNEQFF. In DNA form, the CDR3 reads TGTGCCAGCAGTTTTGAGGCTAGCGGGCCGTACAATGAGCAGTTCTTC. The whole variable domain, remainder taken from reference TRBV28 and TRBJ2-1, is DVKVTQSSRYLVKRTGEKVFLECVQDMDHENMFWYRQDPGLGLRLIYFSYDVKMKEKGDIPEGYSVSREKKERFSLILESASTNQTSMYLCASSFEASGPYNEQFFGPGTRLTVL.